The rows below give T cell receptor beta chains drawn from one sample of a study of blood T cell repertoires in COVID-19. Assay: immunoSEQ multiplex PCR; the TCRdb copy retains only in-frame clones and omits some. The sample includes about 180,000 clones, roughly 80% of them seen just once. Sequenced input: peripheral blood. Receptors were obtained from a woman in her 70s with COVID-19, enrolled during active disease. CDR3s include the opening cysteine and the closing phenylalanine or tryptophan.

>TRBV7-9|TRBJ2-4
CASSEREVAKNIQYF
>TRBV5-5|TRBJ2-7
CASSSTDTARGGEQYF
>TRBV9|TRBJ1-6
CASSVGGRANSPLHF
>TRBV28|TRBJ2-7
CASSFSSGIYEQYF
>TRBV28|TRBJ1-1
CASSLLALGTEAFF
>TRBV5-1|TRBJ2-7
CASSLLAGARYEQYF
>TRBV7-2|TRBJ2-5
CASSIAGGDRGTQYF
>TRBV18|TRBJ1-1
CASSPQGSPAEAFF
>TRBV7-6|TRBJ2-7
CASSLEAAGGPREQYF
>TRBV30|TRBJ1-5
CAWTTGGSSNQPQHF
>TRBV11-2|TRBJ2-1
CASSLLVADNEQFF
>TRBV6-2/TRBV6-3|TRBJ1-3
CASSYSRRGRSSGNTIYF
>TRBV7-7|TRBJ2-1
CASSPREVYGEQFF
>TRBV6-6|TRBJ2-7
CASSTERQLYEQYF
>TRBV29-1|TRBJ1-5
CSVSTGGLDQPQHF
>TRBV9|TRBJ1-4
CASSPGGTKNEKLFF
>TRBV5-1|TRBJ2-2
CASGPFSGSAGELFF
>TRBV6-6|TRBJ2-7
CASSYSLAGGYEQYF
>TRBV5-1|TRBJ1-1
CASSLMARTANTEAFF
>TRBV3-1/TRBV3-2|TRBJ2-1
CASSQTVTGNEQFF
>TRBV6-6|TRBJ2-7
CASSRGLAGDDSPYEQYF
>TRBV5-1|TRBJ2-7
CASSLGGYVPSGAYEQYF
>TRBV11-3|TRBJ2-2
CASSLGGQNTGELFF
>TRBV7-2|TRBJ2-3
CASSLELAGGLTDTQYF